This T cell receptor (beta chain) is from a study of glioma-infiltrating T cells after dendritic cell vaccination. This clone was found a few times. CDR1 MGHDK and CDR2 SYGVNS come from the germline V gene. V trimming: 4 bases; J trimming: 10 bases; junction bases outside the gene matches: 10. This CDR3 comprises 14 residues. TCRdb's copy holds only in-frame clones and misses some; the assay was immunoSEQ multiplex PCR. This sample carries approximately 64,000 clones, around 86% of them seen once, and the ten largest clones take 9.2%. The specimen comprised blood, sampled before dendritic cell vaccination. The TCR sequence derives from a human donor with glioblastoma. This chain joins TRBV25-1 and TRBJ1-1, with 9 bases matching TRBD1. The CDR3 loop reads CASSGRGQGMGAFF. CDR3 bases: TGTGCCAGCAGTGGGAGAGGACAGGGGATGGGAGCTTTCTTT.